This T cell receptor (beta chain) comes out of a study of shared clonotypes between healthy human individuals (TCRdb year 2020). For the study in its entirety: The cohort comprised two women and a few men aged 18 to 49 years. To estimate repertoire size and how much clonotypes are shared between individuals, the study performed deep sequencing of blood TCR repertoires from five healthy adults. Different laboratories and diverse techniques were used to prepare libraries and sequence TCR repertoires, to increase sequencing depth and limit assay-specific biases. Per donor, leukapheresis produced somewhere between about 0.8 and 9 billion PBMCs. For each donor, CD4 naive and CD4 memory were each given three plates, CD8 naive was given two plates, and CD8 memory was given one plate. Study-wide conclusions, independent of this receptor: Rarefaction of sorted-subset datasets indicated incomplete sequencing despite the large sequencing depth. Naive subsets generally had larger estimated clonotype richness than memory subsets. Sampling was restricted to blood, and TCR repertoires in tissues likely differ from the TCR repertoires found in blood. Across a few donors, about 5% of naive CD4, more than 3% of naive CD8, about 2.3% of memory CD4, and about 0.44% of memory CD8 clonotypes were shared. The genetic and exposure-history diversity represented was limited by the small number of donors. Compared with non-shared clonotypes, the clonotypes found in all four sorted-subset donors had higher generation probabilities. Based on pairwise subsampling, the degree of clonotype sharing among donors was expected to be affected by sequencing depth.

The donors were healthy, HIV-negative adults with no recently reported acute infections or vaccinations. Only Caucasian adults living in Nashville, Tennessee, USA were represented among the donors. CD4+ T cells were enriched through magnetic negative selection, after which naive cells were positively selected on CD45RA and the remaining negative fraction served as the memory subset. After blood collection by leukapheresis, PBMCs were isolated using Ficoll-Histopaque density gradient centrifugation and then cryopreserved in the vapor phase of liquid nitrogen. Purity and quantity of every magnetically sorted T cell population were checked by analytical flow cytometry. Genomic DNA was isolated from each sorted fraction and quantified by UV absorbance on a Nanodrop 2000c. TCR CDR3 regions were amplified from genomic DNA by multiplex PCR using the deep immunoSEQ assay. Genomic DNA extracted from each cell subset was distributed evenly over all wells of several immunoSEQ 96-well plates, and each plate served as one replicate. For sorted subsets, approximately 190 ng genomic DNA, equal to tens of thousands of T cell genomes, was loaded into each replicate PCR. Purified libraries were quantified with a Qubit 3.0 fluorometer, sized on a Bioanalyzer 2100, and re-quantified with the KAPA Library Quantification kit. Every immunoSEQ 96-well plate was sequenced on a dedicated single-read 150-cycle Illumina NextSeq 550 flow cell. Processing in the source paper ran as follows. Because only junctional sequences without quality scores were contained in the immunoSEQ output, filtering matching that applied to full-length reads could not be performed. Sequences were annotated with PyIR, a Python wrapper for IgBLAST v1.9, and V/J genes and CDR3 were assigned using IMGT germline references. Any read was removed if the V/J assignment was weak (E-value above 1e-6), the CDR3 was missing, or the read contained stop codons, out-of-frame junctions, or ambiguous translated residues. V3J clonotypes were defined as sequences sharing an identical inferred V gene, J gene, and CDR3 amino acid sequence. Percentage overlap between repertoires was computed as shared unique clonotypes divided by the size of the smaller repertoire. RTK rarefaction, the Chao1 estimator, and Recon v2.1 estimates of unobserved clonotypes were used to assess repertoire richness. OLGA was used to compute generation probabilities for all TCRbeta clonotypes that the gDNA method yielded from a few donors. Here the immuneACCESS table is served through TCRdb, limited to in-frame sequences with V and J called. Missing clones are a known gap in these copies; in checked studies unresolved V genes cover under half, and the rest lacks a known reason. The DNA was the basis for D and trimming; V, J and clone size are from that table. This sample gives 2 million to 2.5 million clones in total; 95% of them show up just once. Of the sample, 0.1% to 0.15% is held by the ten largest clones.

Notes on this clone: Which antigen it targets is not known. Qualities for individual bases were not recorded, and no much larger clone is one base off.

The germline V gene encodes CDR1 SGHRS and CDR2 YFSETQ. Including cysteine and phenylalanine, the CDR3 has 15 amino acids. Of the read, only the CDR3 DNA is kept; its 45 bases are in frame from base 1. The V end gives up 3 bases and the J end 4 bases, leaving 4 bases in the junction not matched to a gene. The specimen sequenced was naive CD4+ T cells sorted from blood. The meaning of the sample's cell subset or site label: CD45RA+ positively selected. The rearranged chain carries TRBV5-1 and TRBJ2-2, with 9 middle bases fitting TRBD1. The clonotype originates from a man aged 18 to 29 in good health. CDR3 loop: CASSSTGGGTGELFF. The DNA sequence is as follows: TGCGCCAGCAGCTCCACAGGGGGCGGCACCGGGGAGCTGTTTTTT.